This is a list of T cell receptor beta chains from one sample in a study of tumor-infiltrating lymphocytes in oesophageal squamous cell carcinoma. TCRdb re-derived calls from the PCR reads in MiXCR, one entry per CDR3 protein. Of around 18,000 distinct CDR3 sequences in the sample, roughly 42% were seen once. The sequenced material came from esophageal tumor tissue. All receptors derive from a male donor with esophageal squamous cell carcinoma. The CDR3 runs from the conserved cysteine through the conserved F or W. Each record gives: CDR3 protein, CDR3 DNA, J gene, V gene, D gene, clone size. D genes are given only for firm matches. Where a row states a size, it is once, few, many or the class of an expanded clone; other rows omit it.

CDR3 protein: CASSRGGYDEQYF
CDR3 DNA: TGTGCCAGCAGCCGAGGGGGATACGACGAGCAGTACTTC
J gene: TRBJ2-7
V gene: TRBV28
D gene: -
clone size: few

CDR3 protein: CASSQAPGTGYNEQFF
CDR3 DNA: TGTGCCAGCAGCCAAGCCCCCGGGACGGGGTACAATGAGCAGTTCTTC
J gene: TRBJ2-1
V gene: TRBV14
D gene: -
clone size: many

CDR3 protein: CASSGRAVQETQYF
CDR3 DNA: TGTGCCAGCAGTGGAAGGGCGGTCCAAGAGACCCAGTACTTC
J gene: TRBJ2-5
V gene: TRBV6-1
D gene: -
clone size: many

CDR3 protein: CASSRTGGQYYGYTF
CDR3 DNA: TGTGCCAGCAGCCGGACAGGAGGCCAGTACTATGGCTACACCTTC
J gene: TRBJ1-2
V gene: TRBV7-9
D gene: TRBD1
clone size: many

CDR3 protein: CASSPQSGRAPKNIQYF
CDR3 DNA: TGTGCCAGCAGTCCCCAAAGCGGGAGGGCCCCCAAAAACATTCAGTACTTC
J gene: TRBJ2-4
V gene: TRBV6-6
D gene: TRBD2
clone size: -

CDR3 protein: CASSYFAGADSPLHF
CDR3 DNA: TGTGCCAGCAGTTATTTCGCAGGGGCTGATTCACCCCTCCACTTT
J gene: TRBJ1-6
V gene: TRBV6-2/TRBV6-3
D gene: -
clone size: many

CDR3 protein: CASSLRRQGAYEQYF
CDR3 DNA: TGTGCCAGCAGTTTAAGGCGGCAGGGGGCTTACGAGCAGTACTTC
J gene: TRBJ2-7
V gene: TRBV28
D gene: TRBD1
clone size: -

CDR3 protein: CASSLVLAGGPGTGELFF
CDR3 DNA: TGTGCTAGCAGCTTAGTGCTAGCGGGAGGGCCTGGCACCGGGGAGCTGTTTTTT
J gene: TRBJ2-2
V gene: TRBV7-7
D gene: TRBD2
clone size: medium-sized

CDR3 protein: CASSMRGPEYEQYF
CDR3 DNA: TGCGCCAGCAGCATGAGGGGGCCGGAATACGAGCAGTACTTC
J gene: TRBJ2-7
V gene: TRBV10-2
D gene: TRBD1
clone size: many

CDR3 protein: CASSERGDSHNEQFF
CDR3 DNA: TGTGCCAGCAGCGAAAGGGGGGACTCCCACAATGAGCAGTTCTTC
J gene: TRBJ2-1
V gene: TRBV7-3
D gene: -
clone size: few

CDR3 protein: CASSPGLAADTQYF
CDR3 DNA: TGTGCCAGCAGCCCCGGACTAGCAGCAGATACGCAGTATTTT
J gene: TRBJ2-3
V gene: TRBV7-2
D gene: TRBD2
clone size: -

CDR3 protein: CASLAEAGGPAGELFF
CDR3 DNA: TGTGCCAGCCTAGCGGAAGCGGGAGGGCCGGCCGGGGAGCTGTTTTTT
J gene: TRBJ2-2
V gene: TRBV6-1
D gene: TRBD2
clone size: many

CDR3 protein: CASTVGSSYNEQFF
CDR3 DNA: TGTGCCAGCACCGTGGGGAGCTCCTACAATGAGCAGTTCTTC
J gene: TRBJ2-1
V gene: TRBV7-2
D gene: -
clone size: -

CDR3 protein: CASRPSRGQGSSEQFF
CDR3 DNA: TGTGCCAGCAGACCCTCCCGGGGACAGGGATCGTCTGAGCAGTTCTTC
J gene: TRBJ2-1
V gene: TRBV6-2/TRBV6-3
D gene: TRBD1
clone size: many

CDR3 protein: CASSFGRSQEQFF
CDR3 DNA: TGTGCCAGCAGCTTCGGACGGTCACAAGAGCAGTTCTTC
J gene: TRBJ2-1
V gene: TRBV27
D gene: -
clone size: -

CDR3 protein: CASSEGGGVYEKLFF
CDR3 DNA: TGTGCCAGCAGTGAAGGAGGCGGCGTATATGAAAAACTGTTTTTT
J gene: TRBJ1-4
V gene: TRBV2
D gene: -
clone size: -

CDR3 protein: CASTKGDATNEKLFF
CDR3 DNA: TGTGCCAGCACCAAGGGGGATGCAACTAATGAAAAACTGTTTTTT
J gene: TRBJ1-4
V gene: TRBV6-1
D gene: -
clone size: many

CDR3 protein: CASKYGSAYNSPLHF
CDR3 DNA: TGTGCCAGCAAATACGGGAGCGCCTATAATTCACCCCTCCACTTC
J gene: TRBJ2-7
V gene: TRBV12-3/TRBV12-4
D gene: -
clone size: -

CDR3 protein: CASSLDRPGNEQFF
CDR3 DNA: TGTGCCAGCAGCTTAGATCGGCCGGGCAATGAGCAGTTCTTC
J gene: TRBJ2-1
V gene: TRBV7-2
D gene: -
clone size: -

CDR3 protein: CASSPQGAWQYF
CDR3 DNA: TGTGCCAGCAGCCCACAGGGGGCTTGGCAGTACTTC
J gene: TRBJ2-7
V gene: TRBV7-2
D gene: TRBD1
clone size: -

CDR3 protein: CTSSLMIVVGLAVAWTQYF
CDR3 DNA: TGCACCAGCAGCTTGATGATAGTGGTTGGACTAGCGGTCGCGTGGACGCAGTATTTT
J gene: TRBJ2-3
V gene: TRBV27
D gene: TRBD2
clone size: -

CDR3 protein: CASSQKLAGDITGELYF
CDR3 DNA: TGTGCCAGCAGCCAAAAACTAGCGGGAGATATCACCGGGGAGCTGTACTTC
J gene: TRBJ2-3
V gene: TRBV4-2
D gene: TRBD2
clone size: -

CDR3 protein: CASSEGPEAFF
CDR3 DNA: TGTGCCAGCAGTGAGGGACCTGAAGCTTTCTTT
J gene: TRBJ1-1
V gene: TRBV25-1
D gene: -
clone size: many

CDR3 protein: CASRTVSYEQYF
CDR3 DNA: TGTGCCAGCAGAACGGTCTCCTACGAGCAGTACTTC
J gene: TRBJ2-7
V gene: TRBV11-2
D gene: -
clone size: -

CDR3 protein: CASSLTYGTGFPTEQYF
CDR3 DNA: TGTGCCAGCAGTCTTACCTACGGGACAGGGTTTCCTACCGAGCAGTACTTC
J gene: TRBJ2-7
V gene: TRBV12-3/TRBV12-4
D gene: TRBD1
clone size: -

CDR3 protein: CASSLDGGTYEQFF
CDR3 DNA: TGTGCCAGCAGCTTAGATGGCGGCACCTACGAGCAGTTCTTC
J gene: TRBJ2-1
V gene: TRBV7-2
D gene: -
clone size: -

CDR3 protein: CASSLDGDYGYTF
CDR3 DNA: TGTGCCAGCAGCTTGGACGGAGACTATGGCTACACCTTC
J gene: TRBJ1-2
V gene: TRBV5-5
D gene: -
clone size: many

CDR3 protein: CASSIYRGEQFF
CDR3 DNA: TGTGCCAGCAGCATCTATCGCGGGGAGCAGTTCTTC
J gene: TRBJ2-1
V gene: TRBV7-6
D gene: -
clone size: -

CDR3 protein: CAEQSGGQQYF
CDR3 DNA: TGTGCCGAGCAATCGGGGGGACAGCAGTACTTC
J gene: TRBJ2-7
V gene: TRBV11-3
D gene: TRBD2
clone size: -

CDR3 protein: CASSFAHRELEDEQFF
CDR3 DNA: TGTGCCAGCAGCTTCGCCCACAGGGAGCTCGAGGATGAGCAGTTCTTC
J gene: TRBJ2-1
V gene: TRBV7-6
D gene: -
clone size: -

CDR3 protein: CASRVGSVNEQFF
CDR3 DNA: TGTGCCAGCAGAGTAGGTAGTGTCAATGAGCAGTTCTTC
J gene: TRBJ2-1
V gene: TRBV28
D gene: -
clone size: -

CDR3 protein: CATSRGGIAYEQYF
CDR3 DNA: TGTGCCACCAGCAGAGGCGGTATAGCCTACGAGCAGTACTTC
J gene: TRBJ2-7
V gene: TRBV15
D gene: -
clone size: -

CDR3 protein: CASSRLADTQYF
CDR3 DNA: TGTGCCAGCAGCCGACTAGCAGATACGCAGTATTTT
J gene: TRBJ2-3
V gene: TRBV12-3/TRBV12-4
D gene: -
clone size: -

CDR3 protein: CASSYRGAGGGGGANVLTF
CDR3 DNA: TGTGCCAGCAGTTACAGGGGCGCAGGAGGGGGAGGAGGGGCCAACGTCCTGACTTTC
J gene: TRBJ2-6
V gene: TRBV6-6
D gene: -
clone size: -

CDR3 protein: CASSQKNAQYF
CDR3 DNA: TGCGCCAGCAGCCAAAAGAACGCGCAGTATTTT
J gene: TRBJ2-3
V gene: TRBV4-1
D gene: -
clone size: few

CDR3 protein: CASSISGREVHGYTF
CDR3 DNA: TGTGCCAGTAGTATATCTGGACGAGAGGTTCACGGCTACACCTTC
J gene: TRBJ1-2
V gene: TRBV19
D gene: -
clone size: -

CDR3 protein: CASAPAGVTDTQYF
CDR3 DNA: TGTGCCAGCGCCCCGGCGGGGGTAACAGATACGCAGTATTTT
J gene: TRBJ2-3
V gene: TRBV7-3
D gene: TRBD2
clone size: many

CDR3 protein: CASSLDQGTEAFF
CDR3 DNA: TGTGCCAGCAGCTTAGATCAGGGGACTGAAGCTTTCTTT
J gene: TRBJ1-1
V gene: TRBV11-2
D gene: -
clone size: many

CDR3 protein: CASSSTSGDRTWELYF
CDR3 DNA: TGTGCCAGCAGCTCAACTAGCGGGGATAGGACCTGGGAGCTGTATTTT
J gene: TRBJ2-3
V gene: TRBV7-9
D gene: TRBD2
clone size: -

CDR3 protein: CASSSGRIAGGNTDTQYF
CDR3 DNA: TGTGCCAGCAGCTCAGGACGAATAGCGGGAGGGAATACAGATACGCAGTATTTT
J gene: TRBJ2-3
V gene: TRBV11-3
D gene: TRBD2
clone size: -

CDR3 protein: CASSLAGTGGDIQYF
CDR3 DNA: TGTGCCAGCAGCTTAGCGGGGACTGGGGGTGACATTCAGTACTTC
J gene: TRBJ2-4
V gene: TRBV7-2
D gene: -
clone size: medium-sized

CDR3 protein: CASSRQEGLYGYTF
CDR3 DNA: TGTGCCAGCAGCCGACAGGAGGGCCTATATGGCTACACCTTC
J gene: TRBJ1-2
V gene: TRBV2
D gene: -
clone size: -

CDR3 protein: CASSLALAGESYDEQYF
CDR3 DNA: TGTGCCAGCAGCTTAGCATTAGCGGGAGAGTCATACGACGAGCAGTACTTC
J gene: TRBJ2-7
V gene: TRBV7-9
D gene: TRBD2
clone size: medium-sized

CDR3 protein: CASSPPGGEAFF
CDR3 DNA: TGTGCCAGCAGTCCTCCAGGCGGTGAAGCTTTCTTT
J gene: TRBJ1-1
V gene: TRBV11-3
D gene: -
clone size: -

CDR3 protein: CASSLSPLAGEGEQFF
CDR3 DNA: TGTGCCAGCAGCTTATCCCCACTAGCGGGAGAGGGTGAGCAGTTCTTC
J gene: TRBJ2-1
V gene: TRBV11-2
D gene: TRBD2
clone size: once

CDR3 protein: CASSRTDTAPDTQYF
CDR3 DNA: TGTGCCAGCAGTAGGACGGATACTGCTCCAGATACGCAGTATTTT
J gene: TRBJ2-3
V gene: TRBV6-1
D gene: -
clone size: few

CDR3 protein: CASTRSRTYEQYF
CDR3 DNA: TGTGCCAGCACCCGATCAAGGACCTACGAGCAGTACTTC
J gene: TRBJ2-7
V gene: TRBV7-2
D gene: -
clone size: many